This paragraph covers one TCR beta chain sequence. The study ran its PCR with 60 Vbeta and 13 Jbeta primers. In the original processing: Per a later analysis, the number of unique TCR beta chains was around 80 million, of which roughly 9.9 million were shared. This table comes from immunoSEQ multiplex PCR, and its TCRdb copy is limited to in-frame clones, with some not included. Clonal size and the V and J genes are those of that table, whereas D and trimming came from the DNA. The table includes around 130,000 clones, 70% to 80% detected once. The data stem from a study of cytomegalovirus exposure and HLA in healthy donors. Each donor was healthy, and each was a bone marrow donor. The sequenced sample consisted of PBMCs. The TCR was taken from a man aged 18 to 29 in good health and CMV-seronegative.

The CDR3 region is CSVRDFNQPQHF. As DNA, the CDR3 is TGCAGCGTCCGGGACTTCAATCAGCCCCAGCATTTT. The V gene is TRBV29-1, the J gene TRBJ1-5; weak D call: TRBD1 (5 bases). Deletions cut 6 bases from V and 3 bases from J, with 9 bases between. This CDR3 region has 12 residues. CDR1 is SQVTM and CDR2 is ANQGSEA in the germline V gene.